These 5 T cell receptor beta chains were sequenced from one sample in a study of T cell responses to AZD1222 COVID-19 vaccine. This table comes from immunoSEQ multiplex PCR, and its TCRdb copy is limited to in-frame clones, with some not included. The sample has 130,000 to 150,000 clones; approximately 90% are singletons. Sequenced material: peripheral blood, taken on day 0 of AZD1222 vaccination. Source of these receptors: an adult in good health.

This chain links TRBV19 with TRBJ2-5; no clear D gene. Per germline, CDR1 LNHDA and CDR2 SQIVND (reference sequence). The CDR3 has 13 residues. Trimming took off 5 bases at V and 4 bases at J, with 11 bases between the two ends. The CDR3 spells CASSRIIPETQYF. In DNA form, the CDR3 reads TGTGCCAGTAGTCGGATAATTCCAGAGACCCAGTACTTC.

CDR3: CASMPWNNNEQFF. CDR3 in DNA: TGTGCCAGCATGCCCTGGAACAACAATGAGCAGTTCTTC. V usage is TRBV27 and J usage is TRBJ2-1; D is ambiguous. The CDR3 length is 13 residues. V lost 7 bases to trimming and J lost 5 bases, with 12 bases between them. The germline gives CDR1 MNHEY, CDR2 SMNVEV (reference sequence).

The chain joins TRBV3-1 (or the pseudogene TRBV3-2) to TRBJ1-1; no definite D call. CDR3 length: 12 amino acids. Germline V lookup: CDR1 LGHDT, CDR2 YNNKEL (reference sequence). V shed 3 bases and J shed 7 bases, with 9 bases lying between them. The CDR3 DNA follows: TGTGCCAGCAGCCAGGAACGGGGTGAAGCTTTCTTT. This codes for CASSQERGEAFF.

V usage is TRBV7-9 and J usage is TRBJ1-2; 7 bases are a match to TRBD1. There are 16 residues in the CDR3. The V gene end was trimmed by 5 bases and the J gene end by 3 bases; junction bases not matched to a gene: 12. The germline V gene encodes CDR1 SEHNR and CDR2 FQNEAQ (reference sequence). The CDR3 is CASSAILGTADYGYTF. Written as DNA, the CDR3 is TGTGCCAGCAGCGCAATCCTCGGGACAGCAGACTATGGCTACACCTTC.

V and J are TRBV18 and TRBJ2-7; TRBD1 aligns across 7 bases. The CDR3 contains 17 residues. CDR1 and CDR2 from the germline V gene are KGHSH and LQKENI. With V trimmed by 3 bases and J by 5 bases, 16 bases remained unmatched. This chain's CDR3 is CASSPPSTGPPSNEQYF. CDR3 coding DNA: TGTGCCAGCTCACCTCCTTCGACAGGGCCCCCCTCTAACGAGCAGTACTTC.